The T cell receptor beta chain described here comes from a study of cytomegalovirus exposure and HLA in healthy donors. Regarding the study as a whole: TCR beta V segments were, for the most part, productive about 87% or about 30% of the time in an earlier analysis.

13 Jbeta primers and 60 Vbeta primers were used for the PCR. Using immunoSEQ multiplex PCR, the repertoire was profiled, and TCRdb retains in-frame clones only, with some absent. This sample has approximately 190,000 clones, with roughly 80% found just once. Concerning this clone: What it recognizes is unknown.

This TCR was sampled from a man aged 40-50 years in good health and CMV-seropositive. Specimen: PBMCs.

The CDR3 reads CASSKTHNMGAVETQYF. CDR3 sequence (DNA): TGTGCCAGCAGCAAAACCCATAACATGGGGGCGGTGGAGACCCAGTACTTC. The chain carries TRBV9 and TRBJ2-5; D perhaps matches TRBD1 (6 bases). Germline values: CDR1 SGDLS, CDR2 YYNGEE. Trimming cost V 4 bases and J 5 bases, with 24 bases left between them. CDR3 size: 17 residues. Complete variable domain (other parts from reference TRBV9 and TRBJ2-5): DSGVTQTPKHLITATGQRVTLRCSPRSGDLSVYWYQQSLDQGLQFLIQYYNGEERAKGNILERFSAQQFPDLHSELNLSSLELGDSALYFCASSKTHNMGAVETQYFGPGTRLLVL.